These 26 T cell receptor beta chains were all obtained from the same sample, sequenced in a study of T cell responses to AZD1222 COVID-19 vaccine (dated by TCRdb to the early 2020s). Receptors were amplified or captured by the immunoSEQ multiplex PCR assay. The clones in this table, taken by TCRdb from immuneACCESS, are in-frame only. Not every clone is retained; where verified, under half of the shortfall comes from an unresolved V gene, and the cause of the rest is unknown. Recorded for this sample are some 100,000 clones; about 87% of them occurred a single time. The top ten hold about a sixth of the sample. What this sample's time point label stands for: baseline before first vaccination. This sample comprised peripheral blood, obtained on day 0 of AZD1222 vaccination. The receptors were gathered from an adult in good health.

The chain employs TRBV28 and TRBJ2-7; D may be TRBD2 (6 bases). The ends were cut back, 5 bases at V and 0 bases at J, with 14 bases in the middle. This CDR3 spans 15 amino acids. Germline values: CDR1 MDHEN, CDR2 SYDVKM. The CDR3 sequence: CASSVAAENSYEQYF. The CDR3 bases are TGTGCCAGCAGTGTAGCGGCGGAGAACTCCTACGAGCAGTACTTC.

V and J are TRBV5-1 and TRBJ1-1; D gene uncertain. Germline V CDR1 and CDR2: SGHRS, YFSETQ. This CDR3 contains 14 residues. With 4 bases removed from V and 3 bases from J, the gap between germline ends came to 13 bases. CDR3: CASSRRLPDTEAFF. DNA of the CDR3: TGCGCCAGCAGCCGCCGACTCCCGGACACTGAAGCTTTCTTT. Supplemented by reference TRBV5-1 and TRBJ1-1, the full variable domain reads KAGVTQTPRYLIKTRGQQVTLSCSPISGHRSVSWYQQTPGQGLQFLFEYFSETQRNKGNFPGRFSGRQFSNSRSEMNVSTLELGDSALYLCASSRRLPDTEAFFGQGTRLTVV.

This chain connects TRBV6-5 to TRBJ2-2; a possible D gene is TRBD2 (5 bases). The germline V gene has CDR1 MNHEY and CDR2 SVGAGI. Trimming removed 4 bases from V and 1 base from J, with 13 bases in between. This CDR3 is 16 amino acids long. CDR3 region: CASSWHLALNTGELFF. The CDR3 bases are TGTGCCAGCAGTTGGCACCTAGCACTGAACACCGGGGAGCTGTTTTTT.

Turning to this clone: With a much larger clone just one base away, this may be a read error. The genes are TRBV25-1 and TRBJ2-7, with 11 bases that match TRBD1. The CDR3 is 14 residues long. Germline lookup yields CDR1 MGHDK and CDR2 SYGVNS. V gave up 3 bases and J gave up 3 bases; unmatched junction bases: 1. The CDR3 region is CASSDGTGGYEQYF. CDR3 DNA sequence: TGTGCCAGCAGTGATGGGACAGGGGGCTACGAGCAGTACTTC.

This chain connects TRBV6-5 to TRBJ1-2; 9 nucleotides agree with TRBD1. The CDR3 has 13 amino acids. J was trimmed by 8 bases and V by 6 bases; bases with no gene match: 7. Germline V gives CDR1 MNHEY, CDR2 SVGAGI. The CDR3 reads CASRGDRVWGYTF. The CDR3 DNA is TGTGCCAGCAGGGGGGACAGGGTTTGGGGCTACACCTTC.

This chain links TRBV6-5 with TRBJ1-6; TRBD1 matches 8 bases. The V segment lost 4 bases and the J segment 11 bases; nucleotides outside the gene matches: 7. This CDR3 has 14 residues. Germline V gene sequence: CDR1 MNHEY, CDR2 SVGAGI. The CDR3 nucleotides are TGTGCCAGCAGTTTGGGACAGGTCTCGACACCCCTCCACTTT. This codes for CASSLGQVSTPLHF.

The CDR3 coding sequence is TGTGCCAGCAGCTTACCTAGCGGGGTGACCCAAGAGACCCAGTACTTC. Translating gives CASSLPSGVTQETQYF. The chain links TRBV5-6 to TRBJ2-5; 9 bases are shared with TRBD2. Germline values: CDR1 SGHDT, CDR2 YYEEEE. This CDR3 is 16 amino acids long. Losses at the gene ends were 2 bases for V and 1 base for J; bases not matched to a gene: 6. The full variable domain, with the rest looked up from reference TRBV5-6 and TRBJ2-5, is DAGVTQSPTHLIKTRGQQVTLRCSPKSGHDTVSWYQQALGQGPQFIFQYYEEEERQRGNFPDRFSGHQFPNYSSELNVNALLLGDSALYLCASSLPSGVTQETQYFGPGTRLLVL.

This clone was detected only a few times. This chain links TRBV12-3 or TRBV12-4 with TRBJ2-7; D ambiguous. The germline V and J ends were trimmed by 5 bases and 4 bases, with 9 bases remaining between them. The CDR3 consists of 12 residues. The CDR3 DNA reads TGTGCCAGCAGTCGAAGGAGTTACGAGCAGTACTTC. This sequence encodes CASSRRSYEQYF.

The chain's CDR3 is CASSVDQRGDNEQFF. The DNA for the CDR3 is TGTGCCAGCAGCGTAGATCAGCGGGGAGACAATGAGCAGTTCTTC. The chain has TRBV9 and TRBJ2-1; TRBD2 aligns across 7 bases. This CDR3 has 15 residues. Germline trimming cut 0 bases from V and 5 bases from J; bases unmatched to any gene: 5. CDR1 is SGDLS and CDR2 is YYNGEE in the germline V gene. The variable domain in full, with the rest retrieved from reference TRBV9 and TRBJ2-1, is DSGVTQTPKHLITATGQRVTLRCSPRSGDLSVYWYQQSLDQGLQFLIQYYNGEERAKGNILERFSAQQFPDLHSELNLSSLELGDSALYFCASSVDQRGDNEQFFGPGTRLTVL.

The J gene is TRBJ1-5, the V gene TRBV2, with 8 bases matching TRBD1. Germline CDR1 reads SNHLY; CDR2 reads FYNNEI. After removal of 3 bases from V and 7 bases from J, the junction contained 2 bases not matched to a gene. The CDR3 loop spans 13 amino acids. CDR3 in amino acids: CASSEDREQPQHF. The CDR3, as DNA: TGTGCCAGCAGTGAGGACAGGGAACAGCCCCAGCATTTT.

V gene TRBV7-8 combines with J gene TRBJ2-7; D is uncertain. Germline assignment: CDR1 SGHVS and CDR2 FQNEAQ. V was clipped by 5 bases and J by 3 bases, with 11 bases between them. This CDR3 is 13 amino acids long. CDR3 DNA sequence: TGTGCCAGCAGCAATCCCCCCAGCTACGAGCAGTACTTC. Its translation is CASSNPPSYEQYF.

This chain joins TRBV20-1 and TRBJ1-1; D is unresolved. Trimming took off 6 bases at V and 7 bases at J, with 9 bases between the two ends. CDR1 DFQATT and CDR2 SNEGSKA come from the germline V gene (reference sequence). This CDR3 is built from 10 residues. The CDR3 loop reads CSADAYEAFF. CDR3 nucleotides: TGCAGTGCGGATGCCTATGAAGCTTTCTTT.

CDR3 sequence (DNA): TGTGCCAGCAGTGAACCCCACTATAGATACGGCGTCCGTGTTCAAGAGACCCAGTACTTC. Translating it yields CASSEPHYRYGVRVQETQYF. J is TRBJ2-5 and V is TRBV2; D is ambiguous. V was trimmed by 2 bases and J by 2 bases, leaving 27 bases between them. The CDR3 covers 20 residues. Germline values: CDR1 SNHLY, CDR2 FYNNEI.

This chain joins TRBV6-5 and TRBJ2-2; a possible D gene is TRBD1 (6 bases). Germline CDR1 and CDR2: MNHEY and SVGAGI. The CDR3 is made up of 12 amino acids. Trimming pared 8 bases from V and 3 bases from J, leaving 7 bases between. The CDR3 protein is CASGQYTGELFF. CDR3 DNA sequence: TGTGCCAGCGGACAGTACACCGGGGAGCTGTTTTTT.

V usage is TRBV7-9 and J usage is TRBJ2-5; D gene uncertain. Germline V lookup: CDR1 SEHNR, CDR2 FQNEAQ (reference sequence). Between the trimmed V and J ends, which lost 5 bases and 1 base, there was a span of 14 bases. The CDR3 is 15 amino acids. CDR3: CASSLPLGIQETQYF. In DNA, the CDR3 is TGTGCCAGCAGCCTACCGCTTGGGATCCAAGAGACCCAGTACTTC.

The rearrangement uses TRBV5-6 and TRBJ2-2, with D perhaps being TRBD1 or TRBD2 (6 bases each). Germline CDR1 reads SGHDT; CDR2 reads YYEEEE. The CDR3 covers 18 residues. V lost 4 bases and J 2 bases, leaving 21 bases between the germline ends. As DNA, the CDR3 is TGTGCCAGCAGCCCAAGAAGGGGGGTCGCCTACAACACCGGGGAGCTGTTTTTT. It codes for CASSPRRGVAYNTGELFF.

The genes are TRBV11-3 and TRBJ2-2; 9 bases are shared with TRBD1. Germline CDR1 reads SGHNT; CDR2 reads YENEEA. Trimming removed 8 bases from V and 6 bases from J; junction bases left unmatched: 10. This CDR3 has 15 amino acids. DNA for the CDR3: TGTGCCAGCCTGGACCGGGACAGGGACGCCGGGGAGCTGTTTTTT. This gives the protein CASLDRDRDAGELFF.

The rearrangement links TRBV27 to TRBJ1-1; D call uncertain. The V gene lost 4 bases and the J gene lost 2 bases, with 8 bases spanning the gap. Germline loops: CDR1 MNHEY, CDR2 SMNVEV (reference sequence). The CDR3 has 13 amino acids. CDR3 sequence: CASSSATNTEAFF. Written as DNA, the CDR3 is TGTGCCAGCAGTTCGGCCACTAACACTGAAGCTTTCTTT.

The rearrangement uses TRBV5-1 and TRBJ1-2; 9 bases map to TRBD1. Trimming removed 0 bases from V and 9 bases from J; junction bases left unmatched: 9. Germline V lookup: CDR1 SGHRS, CDR2 YFSETQ. This CDR3 contains 15 residues. The CDR3: CASSLGRTGDDRYTF. As DNA, the CDR3 is TGCGCCAGCAGCTTGGGCAGGACAGGGGATGATCGCTACACCTTC.

This clone was observed a single time. The V gene is TRBV6-5, the J gene TRBJ1-5; D not certain. Germline V gene lookup returns CDR1 MNHEY and CDR2 SVGAGI. V was cut by 8 bases and J by 5 bases, with 10 bases left in between. The CDR3 has 12 residues. The CDR3: CASARDYQPQHF. Written as DNA, the CDR3 is TGTGCCAGCGCGAGGGATTATCAGCCCCAGCATTTT.

This clone is a singleton in its sample. This chain connects TRBV27 to TRBJ1-1; 8 positions match TRBD1. This CDR3 contains 13 residues. V lost 5 bases, J lost 5 bases, and 4 bases stayed unmatched. Germline CDR1 reads MNHEY; CDR2 reads SMNVEV (reference sequence). The CDR3 region is CASSLTGGTEAFF. DNA for the CDR3: TGTGCCAGCAGTCTCACAGGGGGGACTGAAGCTTTCTTT.

The chain employs TRBV3-1 (or the pseudogene TRBV3-2) and TRBJ1-5, with D possibly matching TRBD1 (6 bases). In germline, CDR1 is LGHDT, CDR2 YNNKEL (reference sequence). The ends were cut back, 8 bases at V and 1 base at J, with 15 bases in the middle. The CDR3 extends over 15 amino acids. CDR3 sequence (DNA): TGTGCCAGCGGCCCCAGGGGAGTAAGCAATCAGCCCCAGCATTTT. It specifies CASGPRGVSNQPQHF.

The chain links TRBV6-5 to TRBJ2-6; no firm D call. Trimming took 7 bases from V and 1 from J, leaving 8 bases between them. The CDR3 covers 14 residues. Germline V lookup: CDR1 MNHEY, CDR2 SVGAGI. The CDR3 DNA reads as TGTGCCAGCACCCGGTCTTCTGGGGCCAACGTCCTGACTTTC. Amino acid sequence: CASTRSSGANVLTF.

The chain couples TRBV11-2 to TRBJ2-7; 11 nucleotides agree with TRBD2. The J segment lost 0 bases and the V segment lost 2 bases, leaving 0 bases of the junction unmatched. CDR1 and CDR2 (germline): SGHAT, FQNNGV. The CDR3 has 15 residues. The CDR3 loop reads CASSLTSGSSYEQYF. The CDR3 region has the DNA TGTGCCAGCAGCTTAACTAGCGGGAGCTCCTACGAGCAGTACTTC.

This chain links TRBV19 with TRBJ1-1, with no clear D. Trimming took off 3 bases at V and 0 bases at J, with 11 bases between the two ends. From germline, CDR1 is LNHDA and CDR2 SQIVND (reference sequence). There are 15 residues in the CDR3. The CDR3 DNA follows: TGTGCCAGTAGTATCGGAGCTTCCATGAACACTGAAGCTTTCTTT. Protein: CASSIGASMNTEAFF.

This chain connects TRBV4-2 to TRBJ1-1, with D possibly being TRBD1 (6 bases). The V end was cut by 2 bases, the J end by 5 bases, with 12 bases between. The CDR3 runs to 14 residues. The germline CDR1 and CDR2 sequences are LGHNA and YNFKEQ. The CDR3 bases are TGTGCCAGCAGCCAACTCAAAAGGGGGACTGAAGCTTTCTTT. Its translation: CASSQLKRGTEAFF.